Sample share makes the clone carrying this T cell receptor beta chain medium-sized. The sample comes from a study of tumor-infiltrating lymphocytes in oesophageal squamous cell carcinoma. In TCRdb, the PCR reads were re-called with MiXCR into one record per CDR3 protein. The repertoire holds about 13,000 distinct CDR3 sequences, 54% seen once, with around 35% in the top ten. Trimming shortened V by 8 bases and J by 6 bases, and 7 bases separated the two germline ends. CDR1 is KGHDR, CDR2 SFDVKD, per germline. The CDR3 extends over 11 amino acids. The gene calls are TRBV24-1 and TRBJ2-1; D is ambiguous. This TCR was recovered from a male donor with esophageal squamous cell carcinoma. Sequenced input: esophageal tumor tissue. This CDR3 reads CATTLGNEQFF. In DNA, the CDR3 is TGTGCCACCACCTTGGGCAATGAGCAGTTCTTC.